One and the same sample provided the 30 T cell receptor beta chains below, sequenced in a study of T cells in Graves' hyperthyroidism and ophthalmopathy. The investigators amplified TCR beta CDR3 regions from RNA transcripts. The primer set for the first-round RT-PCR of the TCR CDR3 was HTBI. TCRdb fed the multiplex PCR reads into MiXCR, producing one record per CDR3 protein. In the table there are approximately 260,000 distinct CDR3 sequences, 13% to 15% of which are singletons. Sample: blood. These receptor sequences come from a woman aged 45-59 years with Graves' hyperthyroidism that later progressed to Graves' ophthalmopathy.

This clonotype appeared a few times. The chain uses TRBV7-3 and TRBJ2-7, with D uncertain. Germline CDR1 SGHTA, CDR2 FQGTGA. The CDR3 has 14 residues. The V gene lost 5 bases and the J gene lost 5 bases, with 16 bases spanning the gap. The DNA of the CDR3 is TGTGCCAGCAGCCGCGGACCCTACCCCGACGAGCAGTACTTC. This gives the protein CASSRGPYPDEQYF.

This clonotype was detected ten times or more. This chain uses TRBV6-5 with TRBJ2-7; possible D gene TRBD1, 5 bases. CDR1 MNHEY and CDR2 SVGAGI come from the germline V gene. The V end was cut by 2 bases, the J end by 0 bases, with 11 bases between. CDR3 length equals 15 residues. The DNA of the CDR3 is TGTGCCAGCAGTTACACCTACAGGAGCTCCTACGAGCAGTACTTC. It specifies CASSYTYRSSYEQYF.

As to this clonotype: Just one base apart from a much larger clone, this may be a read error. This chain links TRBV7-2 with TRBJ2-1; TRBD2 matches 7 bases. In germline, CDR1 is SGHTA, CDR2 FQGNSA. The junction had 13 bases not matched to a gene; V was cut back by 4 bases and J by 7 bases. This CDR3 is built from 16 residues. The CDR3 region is CASSWTGGSPGNEQFF. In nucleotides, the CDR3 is TGTGCCAGCAGCTGGACTGGCGGGAGCCCCGGGAATGAGCAGTTCTTC. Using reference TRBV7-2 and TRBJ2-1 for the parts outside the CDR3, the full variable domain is GAGVSQSPSNKVTEKGKDVELRCDPISGHTALYWYRQSLGQGLEFLIYFQGNSAPDKSGLPSDRFSAERTGGSVSTLTIQRTQQEDSAVYLCASSWTGGSPGNEQFFGPGTRLTVL.

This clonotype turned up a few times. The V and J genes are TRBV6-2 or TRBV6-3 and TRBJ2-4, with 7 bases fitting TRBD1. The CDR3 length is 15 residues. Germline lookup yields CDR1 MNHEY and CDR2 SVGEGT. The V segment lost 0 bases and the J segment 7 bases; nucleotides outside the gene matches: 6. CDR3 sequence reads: CASSYSEGAVNIQYF. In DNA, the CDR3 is TGTGCCAGCAGTTACTCAGAGGGGGCAGTTAACATTCAGTACTTC.

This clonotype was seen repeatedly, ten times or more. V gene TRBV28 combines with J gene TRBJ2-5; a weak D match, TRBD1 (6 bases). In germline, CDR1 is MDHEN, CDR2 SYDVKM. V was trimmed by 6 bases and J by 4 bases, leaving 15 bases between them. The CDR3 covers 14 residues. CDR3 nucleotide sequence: TGTGCCAGCAGCGAGTCAGGGGAGCGAGAGACCCAGTACTTC. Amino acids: CASSESGERETQYF.

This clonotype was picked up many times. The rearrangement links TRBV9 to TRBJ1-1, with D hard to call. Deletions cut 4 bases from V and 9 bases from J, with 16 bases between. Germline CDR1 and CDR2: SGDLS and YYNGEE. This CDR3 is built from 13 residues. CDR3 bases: TGTGCCAGCAGCCTCCAACCAGGAATTAAAGCTTTCTTT. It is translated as CASSLQPGIKAFF.

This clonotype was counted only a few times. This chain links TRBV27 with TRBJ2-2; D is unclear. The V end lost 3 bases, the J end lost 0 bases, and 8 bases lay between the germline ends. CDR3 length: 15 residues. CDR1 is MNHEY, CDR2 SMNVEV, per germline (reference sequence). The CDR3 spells CASSLLFSNTGELFF. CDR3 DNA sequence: TGTGCCAGCAGTTTGTTGTTCTCGAACACCGGGGAGCTGTTTTTT.

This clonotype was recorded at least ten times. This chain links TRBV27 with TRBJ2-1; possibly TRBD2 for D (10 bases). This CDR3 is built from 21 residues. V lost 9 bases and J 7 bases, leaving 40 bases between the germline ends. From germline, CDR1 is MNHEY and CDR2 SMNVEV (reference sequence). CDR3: CASTKQGAGHSGRIGGNEQFF. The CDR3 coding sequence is TGTGCCAGTACCAAACAGGGGGCCGGACATAGCGGGAGGATAGGGGGGAATGAGCAGTTCTTC.

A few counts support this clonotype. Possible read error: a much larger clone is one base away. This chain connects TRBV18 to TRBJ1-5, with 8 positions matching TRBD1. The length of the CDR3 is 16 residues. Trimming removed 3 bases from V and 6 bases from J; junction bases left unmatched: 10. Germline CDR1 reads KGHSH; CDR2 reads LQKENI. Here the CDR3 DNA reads TGTGCCAGCTCACCGGGGGCAGGGGGCTATGGTCAGCCCCAGCATTTT. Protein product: CASSPGAGGYGQPQHF.

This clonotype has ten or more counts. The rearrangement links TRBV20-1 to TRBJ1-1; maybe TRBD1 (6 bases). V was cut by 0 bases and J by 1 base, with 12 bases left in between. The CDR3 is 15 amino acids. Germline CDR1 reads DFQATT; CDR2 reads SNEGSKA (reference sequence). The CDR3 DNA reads TGCAGTGCTAGAGATGGGGGCAGGGGGAACACTGAAGCTTTCTTT. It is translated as CSARDGGRGNTEAFF.

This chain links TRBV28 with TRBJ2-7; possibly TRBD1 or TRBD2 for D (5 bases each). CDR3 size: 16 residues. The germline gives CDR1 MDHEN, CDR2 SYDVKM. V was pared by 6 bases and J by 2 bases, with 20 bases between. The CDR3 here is CASSLPLRDGAYEQYF. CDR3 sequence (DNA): TGTGCCAGCAGCCTCCCGTTGAGGGACGGAGCCTACGAGCAGTACTTC.

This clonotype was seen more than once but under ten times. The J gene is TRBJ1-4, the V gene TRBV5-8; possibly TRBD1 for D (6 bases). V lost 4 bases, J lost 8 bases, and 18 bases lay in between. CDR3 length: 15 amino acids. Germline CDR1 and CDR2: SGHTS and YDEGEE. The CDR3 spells CASSPDWGGEEKLFF. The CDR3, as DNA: TGTGCCAGCAGCCCCGACTGGGGGGGCGAGGAAAAACTGTTTTTT.

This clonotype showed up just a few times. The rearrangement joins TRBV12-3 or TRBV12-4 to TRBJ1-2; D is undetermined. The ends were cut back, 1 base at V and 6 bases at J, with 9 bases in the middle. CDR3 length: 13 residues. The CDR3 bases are TGTGCCAGCAGTTTAGGACTCGGCGATGGCTACACCTTC. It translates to CASSLGLGDGYTF.

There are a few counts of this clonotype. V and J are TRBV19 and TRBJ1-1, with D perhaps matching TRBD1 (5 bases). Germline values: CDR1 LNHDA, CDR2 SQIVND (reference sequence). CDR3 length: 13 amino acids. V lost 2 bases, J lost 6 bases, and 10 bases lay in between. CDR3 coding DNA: TGTGCCAGTAGTATAATAGAGGGGTCTGAAGCTTTCTTT. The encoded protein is CASSIIEGSEAFF.

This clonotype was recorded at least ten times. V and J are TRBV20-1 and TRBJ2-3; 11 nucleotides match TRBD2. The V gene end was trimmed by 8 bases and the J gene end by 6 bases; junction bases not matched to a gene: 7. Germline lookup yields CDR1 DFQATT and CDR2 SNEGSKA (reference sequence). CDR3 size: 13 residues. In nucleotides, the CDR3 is TGCAGTTCACTAGCGGGGGTCATGGATACGCAGTATTTT. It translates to CSSLAGVMDTQYF.

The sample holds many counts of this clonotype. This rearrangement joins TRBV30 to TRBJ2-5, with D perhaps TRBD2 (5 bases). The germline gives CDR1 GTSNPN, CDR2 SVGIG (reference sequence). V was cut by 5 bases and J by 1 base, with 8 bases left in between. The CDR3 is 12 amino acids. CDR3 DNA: TGTGCCTGGGGAACTAGCCAAGAGACCCAGTACTTC. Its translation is CAWGTSQETQYF.

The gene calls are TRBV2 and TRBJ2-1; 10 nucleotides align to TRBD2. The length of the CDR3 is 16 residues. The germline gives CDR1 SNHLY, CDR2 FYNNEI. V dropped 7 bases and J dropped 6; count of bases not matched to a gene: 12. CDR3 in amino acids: CASKPGASGRINEQFF. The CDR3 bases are TGTGCCAGCAAACCGGGCGCTAGCGGGAGAATCAATGAGCAGTTCTTC.

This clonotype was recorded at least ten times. The CDR3 sequence is CASSPLQPSSYNSPLHF. The CDR3 nucleotides are TGTGCCAGCTCACCACTCCAGCCGAGCTCCTATAATTCACCCCTCCACTTT. The chain employs TRBV18 and TRBJ1-6; D is unresolved. In germline, CDR1 is KGHSH, CDR2 LQKENI. The CDR3 extends over 17 amino acids. The germline V and J ends were trimmed by 1 base and 0 bases, with 10 bases remaining between them.

CDR3 in DNA: TGTGCCAGCAGTGAGGCCAGGGGGCTTGAAAAACTGTTTTTT. Translated: CASSEARGLEKLFF. The V and J genes are TRBV25-1 and TRBJ1-4, with 8 bases matching TRBD1. The germline gives CDR1 MGHDK, CDR2 SYGVNS. The ends lost 3 bases at V and 7 bases at J; junction bases unmatched: 4. This CDR3 is built from 14 residues.

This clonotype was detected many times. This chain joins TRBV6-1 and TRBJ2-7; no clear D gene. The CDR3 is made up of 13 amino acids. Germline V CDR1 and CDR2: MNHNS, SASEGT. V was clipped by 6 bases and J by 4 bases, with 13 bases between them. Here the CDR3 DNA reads TGTGCCAGCAGGGCGCCTGACCGTTACGAGCAGTACTTC. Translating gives CASRAPDRYEQYF.

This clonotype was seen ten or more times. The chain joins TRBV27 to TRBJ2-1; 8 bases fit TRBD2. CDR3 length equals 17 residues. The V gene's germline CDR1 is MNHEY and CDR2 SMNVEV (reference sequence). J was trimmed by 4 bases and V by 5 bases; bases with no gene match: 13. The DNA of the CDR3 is TGTGCCAGCAGTAACGCTCCGGGACTAGGAACGTACAATGAGCAGTTCTTC. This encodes CASSNAPGLGTYNEQFF.

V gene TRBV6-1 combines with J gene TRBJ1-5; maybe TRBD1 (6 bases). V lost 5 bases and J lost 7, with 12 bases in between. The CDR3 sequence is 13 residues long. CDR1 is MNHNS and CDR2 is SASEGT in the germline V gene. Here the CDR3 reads CASSFEGDQPQHF. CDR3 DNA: TGTGCCAGCAGTTTTGAGGGGGACCAGCCCCAGCATTTT.

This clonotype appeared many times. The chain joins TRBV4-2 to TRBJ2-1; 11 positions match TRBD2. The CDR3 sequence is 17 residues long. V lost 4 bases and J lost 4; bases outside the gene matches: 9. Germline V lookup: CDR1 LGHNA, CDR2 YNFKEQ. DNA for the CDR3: TGTGCCAGCAGCCTCCAAGGAGGGACTAGCGGTTACAATGAGCAGTTCTTC. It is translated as CASSLQGGTSGYNEQFF.

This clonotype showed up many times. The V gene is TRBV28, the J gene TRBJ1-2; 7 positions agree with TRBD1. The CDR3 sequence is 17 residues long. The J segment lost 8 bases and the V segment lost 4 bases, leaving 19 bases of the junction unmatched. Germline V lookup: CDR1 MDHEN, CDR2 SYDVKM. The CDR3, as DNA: TGTGCCAGCAGTTCGACGATCGCCGGGACAGCCTTCTCAGGCTACACCTTC. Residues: CASSSTIAGTAFSGYTF.

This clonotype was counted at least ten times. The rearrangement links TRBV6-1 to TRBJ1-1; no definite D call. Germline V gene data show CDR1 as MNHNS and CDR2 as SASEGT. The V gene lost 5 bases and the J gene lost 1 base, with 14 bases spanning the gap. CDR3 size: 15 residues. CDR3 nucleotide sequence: TGTGCCAGCAGTCCCACCACCTGGGGGAACACTGAAGCTTTCTTT. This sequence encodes CASSPTTWGNTEAFF.

CDR3 bases: TGTGCCAGCAGTTTATCGGTACAGGGTCCGAACACCGGGGAGCTGTTTTTT. Translating gives CASSLSVQGPNTGELFF. J is TRBJ2-2 and V is TRBV28; TRBD1 is a possible D gene (6 bases). Trimming stripped 1 base from V and 0 bases from J, with 12 bases between. The CDR3 runs 17 residues. Germline V gives CDR1 MDHEN, CDR2 SYDVKM.

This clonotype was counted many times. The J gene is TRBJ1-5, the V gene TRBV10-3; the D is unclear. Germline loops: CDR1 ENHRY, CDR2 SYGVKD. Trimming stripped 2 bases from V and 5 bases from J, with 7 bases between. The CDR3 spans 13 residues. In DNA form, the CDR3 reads TGTGCCATCAGTGAGAACACTTATCAGCCCCAGCATTTT. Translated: CAISENTYQPQHF.

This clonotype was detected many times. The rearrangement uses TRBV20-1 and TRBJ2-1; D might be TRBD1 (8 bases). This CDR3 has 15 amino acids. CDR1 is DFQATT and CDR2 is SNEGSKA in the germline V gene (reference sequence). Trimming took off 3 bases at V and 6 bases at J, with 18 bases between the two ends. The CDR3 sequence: CSARKTGGGFNEQFF. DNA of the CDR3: TGCAGTGCTAGGAAAACAGGGGGGGGATTCAATGAGCAGTTCTTC.

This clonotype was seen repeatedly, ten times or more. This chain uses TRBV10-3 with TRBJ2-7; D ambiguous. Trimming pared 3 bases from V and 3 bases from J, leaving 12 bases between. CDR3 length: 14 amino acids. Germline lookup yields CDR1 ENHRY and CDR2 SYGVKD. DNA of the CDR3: TGTGCCATCAGTGACCAGAAGTCGGTCTACGAGCAGTACTTC. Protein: CAISDQKSVYEQYF.

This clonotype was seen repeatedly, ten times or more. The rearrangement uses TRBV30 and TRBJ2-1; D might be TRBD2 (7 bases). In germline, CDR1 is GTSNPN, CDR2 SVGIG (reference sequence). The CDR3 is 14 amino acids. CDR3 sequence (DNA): TGTGCGGGGAGGGGGGGCCCGGTACCTAATGAGCAGTTCTTC. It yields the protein CAGRGGPVPNEQFF. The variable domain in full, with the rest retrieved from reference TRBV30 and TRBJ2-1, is SQTIHQWPATLVQPVGSPLSLECTVEGTSNPNLYWYRQAAGRGLQLLFYSVGIGQISSEVPQNLSASRPQDRQFILSSKKLLLSDSGFYLCAGRGGPVPNEQFFGPGTRLTVL.